The rows below give T cell receptor beta chains drawn from one sample of a study of cytomegalovirus exposure and HLA in healthy donors. TCRdb keeps only in-frame clones here, not all; method: immunoSEQ multiplex PCR. The sample includes 150,000 to 200,000 clones, 79% of them seen just once. Sequencing was performed on PBMCs. The receptors shown here come from a woman in her fifties or sixties in good health and CMV-seronegative. CDR3s include the opening cysteine and the closing phenylalanine or tryptophan. A D gene is named only where the DNA matches it firmly. Size tells how often a clone was seen (once, few, many) or the class of an expanded clone, and some rows leave it out.

clone size: NA; D gene: TRBD1; J gene: TRBJ1-2; V gene: TRBV9; CDR3 protein: CASSPEGTGEGGYTF; CDR3 DNA: TGTGCCAGCAGCCCCGAGGGGACAGGGGAAGGTGGCTACACCTTC
clone size: NA; D gene: NA; J gene: TRBJ2-1; V gene: TRBV5-1; CDR3 protein: CASRNREGYNEQFF; CDR3 DNA: TGCGCCAGCAGGAACCGGGAAGGGTACAATGAGCAGTTCTTC
clone size: NA; D gene: TRBD2; J gene: TRBJ2-3; V gene: TRBV5-4; CDR3 protein: CASSPAGGGLDTQYF; CDR3 DNA: TGTGCCAGCAGCCCGGCGGGGGGAGGCCTAGATACGCAGTATTTT
clone size: NA; D gene: TRBD2; J gene: TRBJ2-5; V gene: TRBV7-8; CDR3 protein: CASGVAGGGETQYF; CDR3 DNA: TGTGCCAGCGGAGTAGCGGGAGGGGGGGAGACCCAGTACTTC
clone size: NA; D gene: NA; J gene: TRBJ1-4; V gene: TRBV29-1; CDR3 protein: CSAKSDSNEKLFF; CDR3 DNA: TGCAGCGCAAAATCGGACAGTAATGAAAAACTGTTTTTT
clone size: NA; D gene: NA; J gene: TRBJ1-3; V gene: TRBV18; CDR3 protein: CASSPLEGSGNTIYF; CDR3 DNA: TGTGCCAGCTCACCCTTGGAGGGGTCTGGAAACACCATATATTTT
clone size: NA; D gene: TRBD1; J gene: TRBJ1-6; V gene: TRBV14; CDR3 protein: CASSQVTGFISSPLHF; CDR3 DNA: TGTGCCAGCAGCCAAGTGACAGGGTTCATCAGCTCACCCCTCCACTTT
clone size: few; D gene: NA; J gene: TRBJ1-2; V gene: TRBV6-5; CDR3 protein: CASSRRILEGYTF; CDR3 DNA: TGTGCCAGCAGCCGGCGGATACTTGAAGGCTACACCTTC
clone size: NA; D gene: TRBD1; J gene: TRBJ2-2; V gene: TRBV27; CDR3 protein: CASSSFGTGNTGELFF; CDR3 DNA: TGTGCCAGCAGTTCATTCGGGACAGGGAACACCGGGGAGCTGTTTTTT
clone size: once; D gene: NA; J gene: TRBJ2-2; V gene: TRBV30; CDR3 protein: CAWSDPDRNTGELFF; CDR3 DNA: TGTGCCTGGAGTGACCCGGACAGGAACACCGGGGAGCTGTTTTTT
clone size: NA; D gene: NA; J gene: TRBJ2-2; V gene: TRBV5-1; CDR3 protein: CASSRQGLFGELFF; CDR3 DNA: TGCGCCAGCAGCAGGCAGGGGCTGTTCGGGGAGCTGTTTTTT
clone size: NA; D gene: NA; J gene: TRBJ2-7; V gene: TRBV7-8; CDR3 protein: CASSPRAGAPGYEQYF; CDR3 DNA: TGTGCCAGCAGCCCCCGGGCGGGGGCCCCTGGATACGAGCAGTACTTC
clone size: NA; D gene: NA; J gene: TRBJ2-7; V gene: TRBV19; CDR3 protein: CATNRGGSYEQYF; CDR3 DNA: TGTGCCACCAACCGAGGGGGATCCTACGAGCAGTACTTC
clone size: NA; D gene: NA; J gene: TRBJ2-7; V gene: TRBV11-2; CDR3 protein: CASSLHYEQYF; CDR3 DNA: TGTGCCAGCAGCTTACACTACGAGCAGTACTTC
clone size: few; D gene: TRBD1; J gene: TRBJ1-2; V gene: TRBV5-1; CDR3 protein: CASSLGQGVSQCTF; CDR3 DNA: TGCGCCAGCAGCTTGGGGCAGGGGGTTAGCCAATGTACCTTC
clone size: NA; D gene: NA; J gene: TRBJ2-7; V gene: TRBV10-3; CDR3 protein: CAVGSTGLSSYEQYF; CDR3 DNA: TGTGCCGTAGGATCTACAGGGTTGAGCTCCTACGAGCAGTACTTC
clone size: NA; D gene: NA; J gene: TRBJ2-1; V gene: TRBV19; CDR3 protein: CASSISLGQVDEQFF; CDR3 DNA: TGTGCCAGTAGTATTAGTCTGGGACAAGTCGATGAGCAGTTCTTC
clone size: NA; D gene: NA; J gene: TRBJ1-1; V gene: TRBV6-5; CDR3 protein: CASSYSTGLVTEAFF; CDR3 DNA: TGTGCCAGCAGTTACTCCACAGGGTTGGTCACTGAAGCTTTCTTT
clone size: NA; D gene: NA; J gene: TRBJ2-5; V gene: TRBV7-9; CDR3 protein: CASSLGGLLQETQYF; CDR3 DNA: TGTGCCAGCAGCTTAGGAGGACTGCTACAAGAGACCCAGTACTTC
clone size: NA; D gene: TRBD1; J gene: TRBJ1-2; V gene: TRBV18; CDR3 protein: CASSPLGQGTSDGYTF; CDR3 DNA: TGTGCCAGCTCACCACTCGGACAGGGGACCAGCGATGGCTACACCTTC
clone size: few; D gene: TRBD2; J gene: TRBJ2-1; V gene: TRBV5-1; CDR3 protein: CASSPLPGGPNYNEQFF; CDR3 DNA: TGCGCCAGCAGCCCCCTACCGGGAGGGCCCAACTACAATGAGCAGTTCTTC
clone size: NA; D gene: TRBD1; J gene: TRBJ1-6; V gene: TRBV10-3; CDR3 protein: CAISEGQGARSNSPLHF; CDR3 DNA: TGTGCCATCAGTGAGGGACAGGGGGCTCGTTCTAATTCACCCCTCCACTTT
clone size: NA; D gene: NA; J gene: TRBJ1-2; V gene: TRBV7-2; CDR3 protein: CASSLSRTVEGYTF; CDR3 DNA: TGTGCCAGCAGCTTAAGTCGGACAGTTGAAGGCTACACCTTC
clone size: NA; D gene: NA; J gene: TRBJ1-3; V gene: TRBV28; CDR3 protein: CASSLGSGWSGNTIYF; CDR3 DNA: TGTGCCAGCAGTTTGGGCAGCGGGTGGTCTGGAAACACCATATATTTT
clone size: NA; D gene: TRBD1; J gene: TRBJ1-2; V gene: TRBV9; CDR3 protein: CASSVGPGQQYGYTF; CDR3 DNA: TGTGCCAGCAGCGTAGGGCCGGGACAGCAATATGGCTACACCTTC
clone size: NA; D gene: TRBD1; J gene: TRBJ1-4; V gene: TRBV2; CDR3 protein: CASRKTGEEKLFF; CDR3 DNA: TGTGCCAGCAGAAAAACAGGGGAGGAAAAACTGTTTTTT
clone size: NA; D gene: NA; J gene: TRBJ2-2; V gene: TRBV29-1; CDR3 protein: CSHRDSGELFF; CDR3 DNA: TGCAGCCATAGAGACTCCGGGGAGCTGTTTTTT
clone size: once; D gene: NA; J gene: TRBJ1-1; V gene: TRBV6-6; CDR3 protein: CASSSGYMNTEAFF; CDR3 DNA: TGTGCCAGCAGTTCGGGTTACATGAACACTGAAGCTTTCTTT
clone size: NA; D gene: TRBD2; J gene: TRBJ2-1; V gene: TRBV6-1; CDR3 protein: CASSRTSGRRGEQFF; CDR3 DNA: TGTGCCAGCAGTCGGACTAGCGGGAGGAGGGGTGAGCAGTTCTTC
clone size: NA; D gene: NA; J gene: TRBJ1-5; V gene: TRBV18; CDR3 protein: CASSPLEGSHQPQHF; CDR3 DNA: TGTGCCAGCTCACCTTTGGAGGGCTCGCATCAGCCCCAGCATTTT
clone size: NA; D gene: NA; J gene: TRBJ2-7; V gene: TRBV19; CDR3 protein: CASSQSARSYEQYF; CDR3 DNA: TGTGCCAGTAGCCAATCGGCGCGGTCCTACGAGCAGTACTTC
clone size: NA; D gene: NA; J gene: TRBJ2-1; V gene: TRBV6-5; CDR3 protein: CASSVLARDEQFF; CDR3 DNA: TGTGCCAGCAGTGTACTAGCTAGGGATGAGCAGTTCTTC